These 14 T cell receptor beta chains came from one sample sequenced in a study of shared clonotypes between healthy human individuals. Assay: immunoSEQ multiplex PCR; the TCRdb copy retains only in-frame clones and omits some. Of nearly 600,000 clones detected, 95% to 96% appear once; the ten largest clones hold 0.09% to 0.13%. CD45RO-negative, CCR7-selected cells formed the naive CD8 fraction, which excluded terminally differentiated effector memory CD45RA+ cells. The sequencing sample was made of naive CD8+ T cells sorted from blood. The receptors stem from a woman aged 25 to 39 in good health.

V and J are TRBV2 and TRBJ1-2; tentatively, D is TRBD1 (5 bases). Germline V CDR1 and CDR2: SNHLY, FYNNEI. V lost 2 bases and J lost 2, with 6 bases in between. The CDR3 extends over 13 amino acids. The CDR3 DNA reads as TGTGCCAGCAGTGAACCAGGGAACTATGGCTACACCTTC. Amino acids: CASSEPGNYGYTF.

Worth noting for this clone: The same CDR3 is also encoded by other DNA sequences in this sample. The chain has TRBV19 and TRBJ2-7, with 11 bases fitting TRBD1. Trimming removed 5 bases from V and 2 bases from J; junction bases left unmatched: 2. Germline-derived CDR1 and CDR2 are LNHDA and SQIVND (reference sequence). The CDR3 has 14 residues. The CDR3 protein is CASSPGQGAYEQYF. The CDR3 DNA reads as TGTGCCAGTAGTCCGGGACAGGGGGCCTACGAGCAGTACTTC. The full variable domain, with the rest looked up from reference TRBV19 and TRBJ2-7, is DGGITQSPKYLFRKEGQNVTLSCEQNLNHDAMYWYRQDPGQGLRLIYYSQIVNDFQKGDIAEGYSVSREKKESFPLTVTSAQKNPTAFYLCASSPGQGAYEQYFGPGTRLTVT.

The count of this clone is one. The gene calls are TRBV19 and TRBJ1-3; D might be TRBD1 (5 bases). This CDR3 has 14 amino acids. The germline CDR1 and CDR2 sequences are LNHDA and SQIVND (reference sequence). Trimming removed 5 bases from V and 10 bases from J, with 18 bases in between. CDR3 amino acids: CASSVPGLGETIYF. CDR3 DNA sequence: TGTGCCAGTAGTGTCCCAGGGCTCGGTGAGACCATATATTTT.

V and J are TRBV11-2 and TRBJ2-7; D gene ambiguous. The length of the CDR3 is 14 residues. The V end was cut by 4 bases, the J end by 3 bases, with 13 bases between. CDR1 and CDR2 (germline): SGHAT, FQNNGV. CDR3 coding DNA: TGTGCCAGCAGCTCGTCCGGGTTAGGCTACGAGCAGTACTTC. This codes for CASSSSGLGYEQYF.

V is TRBV21-1 and J is TRBJ2-7; TRBD1 is taken as the D call from the table, unchecked against the DNA. TRBV21-1 corresponds to a pseudogene. The CDR3 is 14 amino acids. The CDR3 DNA sequence: TGTGCCAGCAGCAATGGACAGGGAACGCGCGAGCAGTACTTC. Translated: CASSNGQGTREQYF.

The genes are TRBV9 and TRBJ2-7, with a tentative D call TRBD2 (6 bases). The CDR3 loop spans 13 amino acids. V dropped 4 bases and J dropped 5 bases, with 13 bases sitting between them. Germline loops: CDR1 SGDLS, CDR2 YYNGEE. CDR3 bases: TGTGCCAGCAGCATCGGGACTTTTCACGAGCAGTACTTC. It translates to CASSIGTFHEQYF.

The rearrangement joins TRBV28 to TRBJ2-2; the match to TRBD1 covers 7 bases. This CDR3 spans 13 amino acids. V lost 2 bases and J lost 7; bases outside the gene matches: 1. From germline, CDR1 is MDHEN and CDR2 SYDVKM. In nucleotides, the CDR3 is TGTGCCAGCAGTTTACAGGGGGTCGGGGAGCTGTTTTTT. Amino acids: CASSLQGVGELFF. Supplemented by reference TRBV28 and TRBJ2-2, the full variable domain reads DVKVTQSSRYLVKRTGEKVFLECVQDMDHENMFWYRQDPGLGLRLIYFSYDVKMKEKGDIPEGYSVSREKKERFSLILESASTNQTSMYLCASSLQGVGELFFGEGSRLTVL.

V is TRBV6-5 and J is TRBJ2-7, with a tentative D call TRBD2 (6 bases). The CDR3 has 14 residues. Germline V gives CDR1 MNHEY, CDR2 SVGAGI. The V gene lost 3 bases and the J gene lost 0 bases, with 9 bases spanning the gap. The CDR3 nucleotides read TGTGCCAGCAGTTATGGCGGGGCCTCCTACGAGCAGTACTTC. It codes for CASSYGGASYEQYF.

CDR3 protein: CASRYRAPEAFF. The CDR3 DNA is TGTGCCAGCAGATACAGAGCCCCTGAAGCTTTCTTT. The rearrangement uses TRBV5-4 and TRBJ1-1, with D unclear. Germline loops: CDR1 SGHNT, CDR2 YYREEE (reference sequence). Trimming took off 5 bases at V and 6 bases at J, with 11 bases between the two ends. The length of the CDR3 is 12 residues.

This chain joins TRBV9 and TRBJ2-1; 14 bases agree with TRBD2. V dropped 0 bases and J dropped 7; count of bases not matched to a gene: 0. CDR1 SGDLS and CDR2 YYNGEE come from the germline V gene. This CDR3 has 15 amino acids. The chain's CDR3 is CASSVGTSGGNEQFF. In DNA form, the CDR3 reads TGTGCCAGCAGCGTAGGGACTAGCGGGGGGAATGAGCAGTTCTTC.

This chain joins TRBV5-4 and TRBJ2-4; TRBD2 matches 12 bases. This CDR3 region has 17 residues. The V segment lost 4 bases and the J segment 1 base; nucleotides outside the gene matches: 6. Germline V gene sequence: CDR1 SGHNT, CDR2 YYREEE (reference sequence). The CDR3 nucleotides are TGTGCCAGCAGCACCGGACTAGCGGGAAGGGCCAAAAACATTCAGTACTTC. Amino acids: CASSTGLAGRAKNIQYF.

This clone was seen once. The chain carries TRBV19 and TRBJ1-1; possibly TRBD1 for D (5 bases). V lost 0 bases and J 6 bases, leaving 14 bases between the germline ends. Per the germline V gene, CDR1 is LNHDA and CDR2 is SQIVND (reference sequence). The CDR3 loop spans 15 amino acids. The CDR3 bases are TGTGCCAGTAGTATAGACGGGGGGGTGAGGGCTGAAGCTTTCTTT. Translated: CASSIDGGVRAEAFF.

CDR3 loop: CASNWGMYTEAFF. The CDR3, as DNA: TGTGCCAGTAACTGGGGGATGTACACTGAAGCTTTCTTT. The gene calls are TRBV19 and TRBJ1-1; weak D call: TRBD1 (5 bases). The germline V gene has CDR1 LNHDA and CDR2 SQIVND (reference sequence). The V and J ends lost 7 bases and 3 bases respectively, with 12 bases between them. The CDR3 runs 13 residues.

This clone was recorded a few times. This chain joins TRBV4-2 and TRBJ2-7; no clear D gene. V was clipped by 4 bases and J by 0 bases, with 7 bases between them. The CDR3 totals 13 residues. Germline V CDR1 and CDR2: LGHNA, YNFKEQ. The CDR3 here is CASSPHSSYEQYF. CDR3 bases: TGTGCCAGCAGCCCACATAGCTCCTACGAGCAGTACTTC.